Following are 11 T cell receptor beta chains from one sample sequenced in a study of shared clonotypes between healthy human individuals (dated by TCRdb to between 2020 and 2021). Library prep was done by the immunoSEQ multiplex PCR assay. The clones in this table, taken by TCRdb from immuneACCESS, are in-frame only. Not every clone is retained; where verified, under half of the shortfall comes from an unresolved V gene, and the cause of the rest is unknown. Counted in this sample were about 2 million clones; approximately 94% of them appeared once. Of the sample, 0.85% to 1.2% falls within the top ten clones. CD8 naive samples consisted of CD45RO-negative cells that were positively selected for CCR7, yielding a CD45RA+CCR7+ population without TemRA cells. Input material: naive CD8+ T cells sorted from blood. The cell subset or site label, as the study defines it: CD45RA+CCR7+. The source is a man between 18 and 35 years old in good health.

The chain employs TRBV28 and TRBJ2-3; TRBD2 matches at 13 bases. Germline CDR1 is MDHEN and CDR2 is SYDVKM. This CDR3 contains 18 residues. V shed 2 bases and J 1 base; nucleotides not matched to a gene: 6. CDR3 coding DNA: TGTGCCAGCAGTTTAATACTAGCGGGGGGGCCAGGCACAGATACGCAGTATTTT. Protein product: CASSLILAGGPGTDTQYF.

CDR3 in DNA: TGTGCCCCTCGATACACACTGGGCCGAGATACGCAGTATTTT. Residues: CAPRYTLGRDTQYF. V and J are TRBV10-3 and TRBJ2-3; D uncertain. This CDR3 is 14 amino acids long. From germline, CDR1 is ENHRY and CDR2 SYGVKD. The V end lost 11 bases, the J end lost 5 bases, and 20 bases lay between the germline ends.

The chain couples TRBV19 to TRBJ2-2; 11 positions agree with TRBD2. This CDR3 comprises 15 residues. The germline CDR1 and CDR2 sequences are LNHDA and SQIVND (reference sequence). The J segment lost 5 bases and the V segment lost 3 bases, leaving 2 bases of the junction unmatched. CDR3 DNA sequence: TGTGCCAGTAGTATTACTAGCGGGAGAACCGGGGAGCTGTTTTTT. This sequence encodes CASSITSGRTGELFF. The entire variable domain, with the rest obtained from reference TRBV19 and TRBJ2-2, is as follows: DGGITQSPKYLFRKEGQNVTLSCEQNLNHDAMYWYRQDPGQGLRLIYYSQIVNDFQKGDIAEGYSVSREKKESFPLTVTSAQKNPTAFYLCASSITSGRTGELFFGEGSRLTVL.

This sequence joins TRBV7-9 and TRBJ2-1; 8 positions match TRBD1. V dropped 5 bases and J dropped 9; count of bases not matched to a gene: 3. Germline V gene lookup returns CDR1 SEHNR and CDR2 FQNEAQ (reference sequence). This CDR3 spans 12 amino acids. CDR3 DNA: TGTGCCAGCAGCCGACAGGGGCTTGAGCAGTTCTTC. It yields the protein CASSRQGLEQFF.

This CDR3 reads CASSARTGDTEAFF. The CDR3 DNA follows: TGTGCCAGTAGTGCAAGGACAGGGGACACTGAAGCTTTCTTT. V gene TRBV19 combines with J gene TRBJ1-1, with TRBD1 identical over 9 bases. Trimming removed 5 bases from V and 3 bases from J; junction bases left unmatched: 4. Germline V gene data show CDR1 as LNHDA and CDR2 as SQIVND (reference sequence). The CDR3 runs to 14 residues. Filled out from reference TRBV19 and TRBJ1-1, the complete variable domain reads DGGITQSPKYLFRKEGQNVTLSCEQNLNHDAMYWYRQDPGQGLRLIYYSQIVNDFQKGDIAEGYSVSREKKESFPLTVTSAQKNPTAFYLCASSARTGDTEAFFGQGTRLTVV.

This clone was detected only once. The J gene is TRBJ1-2, the V gene TRBV7-9; TRBD1 agrees at 9 bases. CDR1 is SEHNR and CDR2 is FQNEAQ in the germline V gene (reference sequence). The CDR3 totals 15 residues. V gave up 4 bases and J gave up 6 bases; unmatched junction bases: 9. The CDR3 region is CASSSPGQGGDGYTF. The CDR3 region has the DNA TGTGCCAGCAGCTCTCCGGGACAGGGTGGTGATGGCTACACCTTC.

This clone was detected once. Sequence at one end of the junction differs from germline and may be a read error. The CDR3 DNA is TGCGTCAGCAGCCAAGGTCCCTCAGGGGGGCTGGGGACCTACGAGCAGTACTTC. As protein: CVSSQGPSGGLGTYEQYF. V usage is TRBV4-1 and J usage is TRBJ2-7; the D gene is possibly TRBD1 (7 bases). This CDR3 is built from 18 residues. In germline, CDR1 is MGHRA, CDR2 YSYEKL.

The V gene is TRBV5-6, the J gene TRBJ1-5, with D possibly TRBD1 on 6 matching bases. The CDR3 sequence is 15 residues long. Germline CDR1 reads SGHDT; CDR2 reads YYEEEE. V was clipped by 4 bases and J by 0 bases, with 11 bases between them. CDR3 region: CASSQTGYSNQPQHF. As DNA, the CDR3 is TGTGCCAGCAGCCAGACAGGTTATAGCAATCAGCCCCAGCATTTT. Drawing the rest from reference TRBV5-6 and TRBJ1-5, the complete variable domain is DAGVTQSPTHLIKTRGQQVTLRCSPKSGHDTVSWYQQALGQGPQFIFQYYEEEERQRGNFPDRFSGHQFPNYSSELNVNALLLGDSALYLCASSQTGYSNQPQHFGDGTRLSIL.

The chain is built from TRBV6-1 and TRBJ2-7; TRBD1 or TRBD2 may be the D gene (5 bases each). V shed 2 bases and J shed 4 bases, with 21 bases lying between them. In germline, CDR1 is MNHNS, CDR2 SASEGT. There are 17 residues in the CDR3. The CDR3 sequence is CASSESHLGLARYEQYF. The CDR3 DNA reads TGTGCCAGCAGTGAATCACATCTGGGGCTAGCTAGGTACGAGCAGTACTTC.

The rearrangement joins TRBV13 to TRBJ1-1; tentatively, D is TRBD1 (6 bases). The CDR3 covers 14 residues. V gave up 5 bases and J gave up 2 bases, with 12 bases separating them. Germline CDR1 reads PRHDT; CDR2 reads FYEKMQ (reference sequence). CDR3 nucleotides: TGTGCCAGCAGCATTTTGACAGGAAACACTGAAGCTTTCTTT. Amino acids: CASSILTGNTEAFF.

V is TRBV9 and J is TRBJ1-2; D gene uncertain. The CDR3 is made up of 13 amino acids. Germline CDR1 is SGDLS and CDR2 is YYNGEE. V was pared by 6 bases and J by 2 bases, with 11 bases between. The DNA of the CDR3 is TGTGCCAGCACCCCCTCCGGGAACTATGGCTACACCTTC. Its translation: CASTPSGNYGYTF.